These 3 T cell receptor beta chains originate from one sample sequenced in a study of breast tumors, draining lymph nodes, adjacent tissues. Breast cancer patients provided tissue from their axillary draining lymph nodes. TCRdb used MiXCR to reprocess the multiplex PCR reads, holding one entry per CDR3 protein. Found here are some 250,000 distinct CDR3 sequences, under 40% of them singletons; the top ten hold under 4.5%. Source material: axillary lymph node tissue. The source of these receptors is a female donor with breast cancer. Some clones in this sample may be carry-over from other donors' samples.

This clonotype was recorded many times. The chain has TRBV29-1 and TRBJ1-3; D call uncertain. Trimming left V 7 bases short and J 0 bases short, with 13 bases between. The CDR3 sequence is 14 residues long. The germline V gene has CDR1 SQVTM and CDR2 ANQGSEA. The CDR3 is CSASSVSSGNTIYF. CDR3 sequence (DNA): TGCAGCGCCTCCAGTGTGTCCTCTGGAAACACCATATATTTT.

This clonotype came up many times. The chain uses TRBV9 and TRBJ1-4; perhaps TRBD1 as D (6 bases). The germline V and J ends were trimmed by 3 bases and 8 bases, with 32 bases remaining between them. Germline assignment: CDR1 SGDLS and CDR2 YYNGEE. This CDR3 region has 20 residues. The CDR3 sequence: CASSDPAPGQNPWSLEKLFF. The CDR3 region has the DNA TGTGCCAGCAGCGACCCGGCCCCAGGACAGAACCCTTGGTCGCTCGAAAAACTGTTTTTT.

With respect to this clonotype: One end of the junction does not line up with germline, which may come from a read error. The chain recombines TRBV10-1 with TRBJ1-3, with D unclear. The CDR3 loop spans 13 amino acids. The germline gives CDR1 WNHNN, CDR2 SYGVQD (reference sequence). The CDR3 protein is CASSKDVGNAIYF. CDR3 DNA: TGCGCCAGCAGTAAGGACGTAGGAAACGCCATATATTTT.